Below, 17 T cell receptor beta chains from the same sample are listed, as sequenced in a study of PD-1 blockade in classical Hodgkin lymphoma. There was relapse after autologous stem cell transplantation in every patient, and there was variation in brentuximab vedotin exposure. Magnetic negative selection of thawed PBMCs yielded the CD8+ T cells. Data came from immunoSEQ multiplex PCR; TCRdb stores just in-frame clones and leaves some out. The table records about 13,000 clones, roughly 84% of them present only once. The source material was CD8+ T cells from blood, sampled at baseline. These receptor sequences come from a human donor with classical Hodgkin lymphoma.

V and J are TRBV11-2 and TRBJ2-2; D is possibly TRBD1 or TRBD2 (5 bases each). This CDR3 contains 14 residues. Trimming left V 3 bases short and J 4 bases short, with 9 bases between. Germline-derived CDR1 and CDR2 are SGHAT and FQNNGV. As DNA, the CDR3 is TGTGCCAGCAGCTTCGGGGCTCTCACCGGGGAGCTGTTTTTT. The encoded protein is CASSFGALTGELFF.

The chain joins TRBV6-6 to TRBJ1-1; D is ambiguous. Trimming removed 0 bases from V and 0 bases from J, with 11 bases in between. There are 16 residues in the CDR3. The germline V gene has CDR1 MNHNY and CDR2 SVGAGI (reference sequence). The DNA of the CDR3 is TGTGCCAGCAGTTACTCTCCTCCACCGTTGAACACTGAAGCTTTCTTT. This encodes CASSYSPPPLNTEAFF.

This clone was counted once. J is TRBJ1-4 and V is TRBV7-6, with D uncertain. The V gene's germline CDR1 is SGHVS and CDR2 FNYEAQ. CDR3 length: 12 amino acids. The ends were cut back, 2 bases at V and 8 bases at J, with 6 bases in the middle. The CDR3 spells CASSLLWEKLFF. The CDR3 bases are TGTGCCAGCAGCTTATTGTGGGAAAAACTGTTTTTT.

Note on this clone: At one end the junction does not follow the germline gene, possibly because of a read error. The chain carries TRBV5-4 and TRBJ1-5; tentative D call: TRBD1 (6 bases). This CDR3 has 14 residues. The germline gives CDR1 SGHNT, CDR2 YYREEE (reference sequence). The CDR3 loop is CASSQDRDIQPQHF. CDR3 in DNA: TGCGCCAGCAGCCAAGACCGGGACATTCAGCCCCAGCATTTT.

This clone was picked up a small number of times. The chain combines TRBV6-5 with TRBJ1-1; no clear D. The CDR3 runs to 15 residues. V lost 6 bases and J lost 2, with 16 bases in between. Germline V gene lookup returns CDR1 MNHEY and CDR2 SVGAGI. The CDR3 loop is CASSPPDMGNTEAFF. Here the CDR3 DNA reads TGTGCCAGCAGCCCTCCGGATATGGGAAACACTGAAGCTTTCTTT.

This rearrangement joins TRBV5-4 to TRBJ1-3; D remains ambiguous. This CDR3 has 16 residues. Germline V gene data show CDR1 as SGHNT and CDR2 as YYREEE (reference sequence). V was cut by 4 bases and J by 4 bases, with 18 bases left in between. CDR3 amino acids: CASSAGRMAAGNTIYF. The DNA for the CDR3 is TGTGCCAGCAGCGCTGGGCGAATGGCGGCCGGAAACACCATATATTTT.

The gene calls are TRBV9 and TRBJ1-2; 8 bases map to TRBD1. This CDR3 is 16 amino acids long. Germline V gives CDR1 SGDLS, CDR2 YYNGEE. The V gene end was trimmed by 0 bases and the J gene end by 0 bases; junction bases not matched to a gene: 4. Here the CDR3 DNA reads TGTGCCAGCAGCGTAGCCGCACAGGGGGCTAACTATGGCTACACCTTC. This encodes CASSVAAQGANYGYTF.

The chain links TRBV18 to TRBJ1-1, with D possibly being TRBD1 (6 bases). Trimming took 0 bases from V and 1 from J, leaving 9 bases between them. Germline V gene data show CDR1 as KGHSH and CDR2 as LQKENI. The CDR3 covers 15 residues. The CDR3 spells CASSPPTQGNTEAFF. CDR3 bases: TGTGCCAGCTCACCACCGACACAGGGGAACACTGAAGCTTTCTTT.

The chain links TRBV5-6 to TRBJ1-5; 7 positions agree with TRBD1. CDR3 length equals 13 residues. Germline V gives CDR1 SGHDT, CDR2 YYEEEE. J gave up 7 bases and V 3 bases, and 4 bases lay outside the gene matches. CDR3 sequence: CASSSGGLQPQHF. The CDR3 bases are TGTGCCAGCAGCTCAGGGGGTTTGCAGCCCCAGCATTTT.

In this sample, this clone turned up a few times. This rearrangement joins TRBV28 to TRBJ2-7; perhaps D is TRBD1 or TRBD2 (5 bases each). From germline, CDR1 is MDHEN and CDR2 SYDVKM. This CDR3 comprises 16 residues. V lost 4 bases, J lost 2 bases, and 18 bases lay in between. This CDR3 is CASSSRPRQGAYEQYF. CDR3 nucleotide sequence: TGTGCCAGCAGTTCCCGCCCCAGGCAGGGAGCCTACGAGCAGTACTTC.

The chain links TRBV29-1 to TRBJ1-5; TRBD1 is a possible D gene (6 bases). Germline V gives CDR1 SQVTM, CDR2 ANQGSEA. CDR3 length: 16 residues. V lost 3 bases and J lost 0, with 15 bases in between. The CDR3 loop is CSVDAGGAFSNQPQHF. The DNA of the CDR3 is TGCAGCGTTGATGCTGGGGGGGCCTTTAGCAATCAGCCCCAGCATTTT.

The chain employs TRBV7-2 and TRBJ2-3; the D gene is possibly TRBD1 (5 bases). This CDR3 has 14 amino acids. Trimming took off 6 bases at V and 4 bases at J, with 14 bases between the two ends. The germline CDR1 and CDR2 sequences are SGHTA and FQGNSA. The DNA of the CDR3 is TGTGCCAGCAGTCAATTGACAGAGGCAGATACGCAGTATTTT. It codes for CASSQLTEADTQYF.

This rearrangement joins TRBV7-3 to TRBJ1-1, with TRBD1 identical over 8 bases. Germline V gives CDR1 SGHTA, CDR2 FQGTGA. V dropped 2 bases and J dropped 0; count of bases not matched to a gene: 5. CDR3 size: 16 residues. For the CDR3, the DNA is TGTGCCAGCAGCTTATTTCAGGGGGCCATGAACACTGAAGCTTTCTTT. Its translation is CASSLFQGAMNTEAFF.

The DNA of the CDR3 is TGCGCCAGCAGTGCTCCTCGGACAGGATCGAGCTCCTACGAGCAGTACTTC. Amino acid sequence: CASSAPRTGSSSYEQYF. The V call is TRBV5-1, the J call TRBJ2-5, with 7 bases aligning to TRBD1. Matching the DNA end better, TRBJ2-7 makes the J call doubtful. This CDR3 region has 17 residues. From germline, CDR1 is SGHRS and CDR2 YFSETQ.

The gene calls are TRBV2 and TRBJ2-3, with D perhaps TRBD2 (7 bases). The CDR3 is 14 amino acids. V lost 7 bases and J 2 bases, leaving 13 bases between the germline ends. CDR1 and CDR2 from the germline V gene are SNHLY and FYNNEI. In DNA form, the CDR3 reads TGTGCCAGCATTCCGGGGGGCGTCACAGATACGCAGTATTTT. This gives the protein CASIPGGVTDTQYF.

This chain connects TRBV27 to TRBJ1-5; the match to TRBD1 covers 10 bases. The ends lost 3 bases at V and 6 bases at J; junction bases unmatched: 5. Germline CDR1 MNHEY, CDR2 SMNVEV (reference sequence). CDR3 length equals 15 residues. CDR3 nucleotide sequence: TGTGCCAGCAGTTTTGCGGGGACAGGGGTTCAGCCCCAGCATTTT. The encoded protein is CASSFAGTGVQPQHF.

CDR3 sequence reads: CASSFSGTGSEQFF. The CDR3 DNA is TGTGCCAGCAGCTTTTCCGGGACAGGCTCCGAGCAGTTCTTC. The chain is built from TRBV7-6 and TRBJ2-1; TRBD1 matches 8 bases. Per the germline V gene, CDR1 is SGHVS and CDR2 is FNYEAQ. Germline trimming cut 3 bases from V and 10 bases from J; bases unmatched to any gene: 8. The CDR3 is 14 amino acids.